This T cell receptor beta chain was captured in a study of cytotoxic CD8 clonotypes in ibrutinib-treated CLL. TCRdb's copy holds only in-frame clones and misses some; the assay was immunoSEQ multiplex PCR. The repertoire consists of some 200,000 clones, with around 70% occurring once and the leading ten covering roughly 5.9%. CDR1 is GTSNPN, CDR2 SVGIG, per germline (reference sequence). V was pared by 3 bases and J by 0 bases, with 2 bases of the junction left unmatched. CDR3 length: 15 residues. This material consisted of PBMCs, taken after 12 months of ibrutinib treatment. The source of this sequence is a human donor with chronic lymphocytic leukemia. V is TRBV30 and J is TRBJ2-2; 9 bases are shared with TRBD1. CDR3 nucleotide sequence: TGTGCCTGGAGGGGGACAGGGTCGAACACCGGGGAGCTGTTTTTT. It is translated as CAWRGTGSNTGELFF.